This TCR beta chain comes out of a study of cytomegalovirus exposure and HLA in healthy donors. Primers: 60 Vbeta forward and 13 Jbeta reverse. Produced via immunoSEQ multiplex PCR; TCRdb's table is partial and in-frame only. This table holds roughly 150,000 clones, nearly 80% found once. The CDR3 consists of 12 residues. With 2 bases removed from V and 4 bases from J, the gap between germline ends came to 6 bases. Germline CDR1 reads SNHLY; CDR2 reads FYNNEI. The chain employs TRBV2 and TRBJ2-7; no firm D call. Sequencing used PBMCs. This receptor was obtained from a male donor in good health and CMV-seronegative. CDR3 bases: TGTGCCAGCAGTGAAATGCTATACGAGCAGTACTTC. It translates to CASSEMLYEQYF.